Listed below are T cell receptor beta chains from one sample, sequenced in a study of control samples from healthy donors and cancer patients. Sequencing was performed with immunoSEQ multiplex PCR; in TCRdb, only in-frame clones are kept and a portion is missing. Among about 170,000 clones listed, around 90% were seen once. Sequencing input: blood. The source is a young man in good health. The CDR3 runs from the conserved cysteine through the conserved F or W.

V gene	CDR3 protein
TRBV18	CASSPTASLGNTIYF
TRBV2	CASSGNGAYEQYF
TRBV7-9	CASSTRQGRGFNEKLFF
TRBV3-1/TRBV3-2	CASSLGEKLFF
TRBV18	CASSGYQETQYF
TRBV6-5	CASTRGTEAFF
TRBV7-3	CASSLWENTEAFF
TRBV11-2	CASSLTGELIQFF
TRBV5-4	CASSLTGQGTSWHNEQFF
TRBV10-3	CAISDGTANTEAFF
TRBV6-5	CASSRTGVSNQPQHF
TRBV29-1	CSARNGTGENTEAFF
TRBV6-5	CASIQGDTQYF
TRBV11-1	CASSHQRGIRDEQYF
TRBV7-6	CASSPSENEQFF
TRBV9	CASSVEGGTYNEQFF
TRBV12-3/TRBV12-4	CASAGTSYQPQHF
TRBV9	CASSRRPRVTNEKLFF
TRBV3-1/TRBV3-2	CASRASTTSEQFF
TRBV29-1	CSAAPGEQFF
TRBV14	CASSLGGAGKDTEAFF
TRBV7-2	CASSLAPPQGGTGVNEKLFF
TRBV10-3	CATGTPSDYEQYF
TRBV24-1	CATSRNSNQPQHF
TRBV4-1	CASSQERQGVHEQFF
TRBV19	CASIPRESRRNTEAFF
TRBV7-9	CASTLPTQSLSGNTIYF
TRBV18	CASSPVSGTISYEQYF
TRBV30	CAWSVRELRNIQYF
TRBV30	CAWSFSGRFRETQYF
TRBV7-9	CASSPDGNTEAFF
TRBV7-2	CASSILRNNEQFF
TRBV19	CASSSGTGIHEQYF
TRBV9	CASSSRTGNNEQFF
TRBV6-5	CASGRVGNQPQHF
TRBV6-2/TRBV6-3	CASSPQGNTEAFF
TRBV11-2	CASSLVPLAGYEQYF
TRBV10-3	CASQAENTEAFF
TRBV10-3	CAISGGQATYEQYF
TRBV28	CASRKKTGEPTDTQYF
TRBV7-2	CASSLGPGVWPQHF
TRBV12-3/TRBV12-4	CASSLTDSHGYTF
TRBV7-9	CASSVSGTGIYGYTF
TRBV7-6	CASSLEAGGETQYF
TRBV4-1	CASSQDAAGYSGNTIYF
TRBV5-6	CASSRDRGQYTGELFF
TRBV5-4	CASSPPSGGLDTQYF
TRBV14	CASSQDRTRSSYNSPLHF
TRBV25-1	CASTPRGSNEKLFF
TRBV3-1/TRBV3-2	CASSKTRGGFSGANVLTF
TRBV4-2	CASSQERVGQGGTEAFF
TRBV7-3	CASSPGGGAPETQYF
TRBV11-2	CASSLDRLKPQHF
TRBV11-2	CASSLPGQGAGEQYF
TRBV7-9	CATLLAGGGETQYF
TRBV5-4	CASSPRDGEAFF
TRBV5-1	CASSWGLAGLQETQYF
TRBV5-1	CASIGSTEAFF